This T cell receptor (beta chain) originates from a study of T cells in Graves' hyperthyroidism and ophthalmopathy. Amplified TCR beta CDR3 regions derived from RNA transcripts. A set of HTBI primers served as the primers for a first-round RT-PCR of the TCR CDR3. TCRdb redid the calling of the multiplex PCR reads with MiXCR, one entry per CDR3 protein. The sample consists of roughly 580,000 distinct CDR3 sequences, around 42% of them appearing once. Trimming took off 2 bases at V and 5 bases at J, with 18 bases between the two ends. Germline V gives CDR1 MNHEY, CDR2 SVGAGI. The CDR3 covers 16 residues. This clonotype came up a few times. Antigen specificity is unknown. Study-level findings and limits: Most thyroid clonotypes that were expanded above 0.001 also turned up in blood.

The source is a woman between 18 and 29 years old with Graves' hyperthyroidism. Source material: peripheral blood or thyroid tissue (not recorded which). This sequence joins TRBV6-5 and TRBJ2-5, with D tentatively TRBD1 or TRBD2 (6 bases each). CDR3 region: CASSYGGGGLGETQYF. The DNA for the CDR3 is TGTGCCAGCAGTTACGGAGGTGGGGGGCTAGGGGAGACCCAGTACTTC.